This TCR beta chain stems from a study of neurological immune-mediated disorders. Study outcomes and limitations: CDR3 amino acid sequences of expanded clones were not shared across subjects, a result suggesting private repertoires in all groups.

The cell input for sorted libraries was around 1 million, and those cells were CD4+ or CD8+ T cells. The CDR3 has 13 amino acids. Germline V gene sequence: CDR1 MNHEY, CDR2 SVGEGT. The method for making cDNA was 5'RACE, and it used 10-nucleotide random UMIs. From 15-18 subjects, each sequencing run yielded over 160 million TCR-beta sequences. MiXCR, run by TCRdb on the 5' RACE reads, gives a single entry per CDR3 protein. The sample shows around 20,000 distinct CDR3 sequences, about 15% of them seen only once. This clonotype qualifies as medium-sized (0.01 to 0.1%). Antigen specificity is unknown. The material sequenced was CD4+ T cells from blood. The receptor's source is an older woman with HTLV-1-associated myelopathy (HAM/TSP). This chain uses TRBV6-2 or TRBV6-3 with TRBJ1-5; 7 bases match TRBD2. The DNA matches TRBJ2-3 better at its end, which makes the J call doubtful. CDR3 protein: CASGRGAGQPQYF. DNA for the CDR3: TGTGCCTCAGGGAGGGGCGCGGGTCAGCCCCAGTATTTT.